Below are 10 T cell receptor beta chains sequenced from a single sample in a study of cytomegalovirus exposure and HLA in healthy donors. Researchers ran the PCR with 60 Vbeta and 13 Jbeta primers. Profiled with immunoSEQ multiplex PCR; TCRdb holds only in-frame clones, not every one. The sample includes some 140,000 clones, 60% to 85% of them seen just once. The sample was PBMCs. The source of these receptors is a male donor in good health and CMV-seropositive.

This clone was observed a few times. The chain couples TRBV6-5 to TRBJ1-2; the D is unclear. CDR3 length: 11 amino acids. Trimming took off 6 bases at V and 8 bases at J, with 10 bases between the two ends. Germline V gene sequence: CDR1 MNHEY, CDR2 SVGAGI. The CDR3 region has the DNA TGTGCCAGCAGGGCGGACTCGGGCTACACCTTC. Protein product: CASRADSGYTF.

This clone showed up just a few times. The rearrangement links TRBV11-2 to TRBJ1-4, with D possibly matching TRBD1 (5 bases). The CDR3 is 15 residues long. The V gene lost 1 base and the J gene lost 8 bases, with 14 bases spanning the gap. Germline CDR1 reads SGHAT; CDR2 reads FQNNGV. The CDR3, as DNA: TGTGCCAGCAGCTTAGGCTGGGGGGGTAAAGAAAAACTGTTTTTT. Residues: CASSLGWGGKEKLFF.

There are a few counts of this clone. CDR3 amino acids: CASSDFVNSNQPQHF. The CDR3 bases are TGTGCCAGCAGTGATTTCGTTAATAGCAATCAGCCCCAGCATTTT. The V and J genes are TRBV2 and TRBJ1-5; D is unclear. Germline V gene data show CDR1 as SNHLY and CDR2 as FYNNEI. Trimming pared 3 bases from V and 0 bases from J, leaving 9 bases between. The CDR3 spans 15 residues.

The CDR3 here is CASSQNTSSQVINYGYTF. CDR3 DNA sequence: TGTGCCAGCAGCCAAAACACATCATCCCAGGTTATTAACTATGGCTACACCTTC. This sequence joins TRBV12-1 and TRBJ1-2; whether TRBD1, the table's D call, matches the DNA was not checked. TRBV12-1 represents a pseudogene. CDR3 size: 18 residues.

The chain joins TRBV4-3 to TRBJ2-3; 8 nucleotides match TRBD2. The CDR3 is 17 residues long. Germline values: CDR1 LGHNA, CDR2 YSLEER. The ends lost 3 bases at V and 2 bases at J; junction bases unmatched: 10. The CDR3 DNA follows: TGCGCCAGCAGCCAGACCTATGGAGCGGGAGTCACAGATACGCAGTATTTT. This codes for CASSQTYGAGVTDTQYF.

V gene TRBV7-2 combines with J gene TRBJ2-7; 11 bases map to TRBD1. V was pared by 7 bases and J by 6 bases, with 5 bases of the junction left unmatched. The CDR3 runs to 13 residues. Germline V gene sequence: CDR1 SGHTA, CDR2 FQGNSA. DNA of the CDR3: TGTGCCAGCAAGGGACAGGGGGAATTCGAGCAGTACTTC. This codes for CASKGQGEFEQYF.

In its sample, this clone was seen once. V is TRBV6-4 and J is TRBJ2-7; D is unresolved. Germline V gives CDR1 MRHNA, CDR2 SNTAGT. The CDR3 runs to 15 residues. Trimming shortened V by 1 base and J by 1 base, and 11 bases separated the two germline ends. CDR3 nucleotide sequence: TGTGCCAGCAGTGACTGGTATTCCAGTTCCTACGAGCAGTACTTC. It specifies CASSDWYSSSYEQYF.

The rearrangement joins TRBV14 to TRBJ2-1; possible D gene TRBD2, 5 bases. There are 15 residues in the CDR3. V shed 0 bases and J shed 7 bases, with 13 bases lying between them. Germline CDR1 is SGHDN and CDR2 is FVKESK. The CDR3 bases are TGTGCCAGCAGCCAAGATCTCTCTAGCTTGAATGAGCAGTTCTTC. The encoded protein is CASSQDLSSLNEQFF.

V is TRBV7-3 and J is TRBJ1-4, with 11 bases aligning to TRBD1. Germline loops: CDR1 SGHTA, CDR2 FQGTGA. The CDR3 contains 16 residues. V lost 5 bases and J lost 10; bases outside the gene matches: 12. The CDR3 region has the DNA TGTGCCAGCAGCACAAACCGGACAGGGGGCGGAGGAAAACTGTTTTTT. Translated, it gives CASSTNRTGGGGKLFF.

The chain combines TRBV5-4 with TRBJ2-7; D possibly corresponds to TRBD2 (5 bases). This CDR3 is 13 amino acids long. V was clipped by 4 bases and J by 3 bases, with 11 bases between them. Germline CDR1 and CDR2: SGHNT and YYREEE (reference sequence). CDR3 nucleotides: TGTGCCAGCAGCCGCACTAGTGACTACGAGCAGTACTTC. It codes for CASSRTSDYEQYF.